This is a list of T cell receptor beta chains from one sample in a study of blood T cell repertoires in COVID-19. Sequenced by immunoSEQ multiplex PCR; TCRdb stores in-frame clones only, minus some. The sample has fewer than 70,000 clones, over 70% seen once. Sequenced: peripheral blood. The source of these receptors is a man in his sixties with acute or convalescent COVID-19. Each CDR3 is given with its conserved first and last residue.

v_gene,j_gene,CDR3aa
TRBV7-9,TRBJ1-3,CASSLTQGAERNTIYF
TRBV2,TRBJ2-2,CASSTGQGTGELFF
TRBV27,TRBJ2-3,CASSLSSTDTQYF
TRBV6-5,TRBJ1-2,CASTPRRGGYGYTF
TRBV9,TRBJ1-1,CARRQGNGMNTEAFF
TRBV6-5,TRBJ2-2,CASSPQGGVTGELFF
TRBV18,TRBJ1-4,CASSPLLRSEKLFF
TRBV27,TRBJ2-3,CASSFPGADTQYF
TRBV6-1,TRBJ1-5,CASSEGWQTQPQHF
TRBV27,TRBJ1-5,CASSWGVNQPQHF
TRBV27,TRBJ1-5,CASSFQGAYQPQHF
TRBV10-3,TRBJ2-1,CAISSGTSGTNEQFF
TRBV7-8,TRBJ1-6,CASSLAVGAHSPLHF
TRBV28,TRBJ1-3,CASSSAGSGNTIYF
TRBV28,TRBJ2-1,CASTRQAYNEQFF
TRBV5-1,TRBJ2-2,CASGGQTNTGELFF
TRBV4-1,TRBJ1-2,CASSPTGGVDYGYTF
TRBV10-3,TRBJ1-2,CAISLSNTRTIYGYTF
TRBV14,TRBJ2-4,CASSSGTGGDRAKNIQYF
TRBV10-1,TRBJ1-3,CASTRTGGLLGVLSGNTIYF
TRBV7-2,TRBJ1-3,CASSYDSSGNTIYF
TRBV21-1,TRBJ2-7,CASSNKYRGWEQYF
TRBV5-1,TRBJ2-3,CASSLGLAADTQYF
TRBV7-9,TRBJ1-4,CASSTDRGSEKLFF
TRBV7-9,TRBJ1-2,CASSLNGQYGYTF
TRBV4-1,TRBJ1-2,CASSQEPTDIGAHNYGYTF
TRBV7-8,TRBJ1-5,CASSSLTGDQPQHF
TRBV24-1,TRBJ2-5,CATSDDKRGGNQETQYF
TRBV21-1,TRBJ2-3,CASTLQDTQYF
TRBV24-1,TRBJ2-5,CATSSGTGRGETQYF
TRBV24-1,TRBJ2-2,CATSGLAGLSNTGELFF
TRBV4-2,TRBJ1-1,CASHRDPLTYTEAFF
TRBV11-2,TRBJ2-5,CASTRARGMAETQYF
TRBV21-1,TRBJ2-7,CASSNTQGCEQYF
TRBV4-1,TRBJ2-2,CASSQEMTLRPGELFF
TRBV9,TRBJ1-5,CASSVGTNQPQHF
TRBV5-1,TRBJ1-1,CASSSLRGGLIAFF
TRBV7-2,TRBJ1-2,CASSFNRDGYTF